This T cell receptor (beta chain) originates from a study of graft-versus-host responses after intestinal transplantation. Overall study: The transplants performed in recipients were multivisceral, liver-intestinal, or isolated intestinal. Each patient got anti-thymocyte globulin induction, then tacrolimus and steroids for roughly 3 years. Study-wide findings and caveats: Graft-donor T cell macrochimerism coincided with high graft-versus-host to host-versus-graft clonal ratios in allografts. Peak circulating GvH clone levels were associated with early post-transplant HvG declines.

Comment on this clone: Its antigen is as yet unknown.

TCRdb's copy holds only in-frame clones and misses some; the assay was immunoSEQ multiplex PCR. The repertoire has more than 100,000 clones, 85% to 95% of them found once; the top ten carry 3% to 4%. V lost 1 base and J 2 bases, leaving 12 bases between the germline ends. CDR3 length: 15 amino acids. Germline assignment: CDR1 MNHEY and CDR2 SMNVEV (reference sequence). The V and J genes are TRBV27 and TRBJ2-7; the D is unclear. The TCR was taken from a human donor who received an intestinal transplant. The specimen was unstimulated CD8+ T cells sorted from spleen or lymph node cells, collected before intestinal transplant. The CDR3 is CASSLFQGQTYEQYF. In DNA form, the CDR3 reads TGTGCCAGCAGTTTATTTCAAGGGCAGACCTACGAGCAGTACTTC.